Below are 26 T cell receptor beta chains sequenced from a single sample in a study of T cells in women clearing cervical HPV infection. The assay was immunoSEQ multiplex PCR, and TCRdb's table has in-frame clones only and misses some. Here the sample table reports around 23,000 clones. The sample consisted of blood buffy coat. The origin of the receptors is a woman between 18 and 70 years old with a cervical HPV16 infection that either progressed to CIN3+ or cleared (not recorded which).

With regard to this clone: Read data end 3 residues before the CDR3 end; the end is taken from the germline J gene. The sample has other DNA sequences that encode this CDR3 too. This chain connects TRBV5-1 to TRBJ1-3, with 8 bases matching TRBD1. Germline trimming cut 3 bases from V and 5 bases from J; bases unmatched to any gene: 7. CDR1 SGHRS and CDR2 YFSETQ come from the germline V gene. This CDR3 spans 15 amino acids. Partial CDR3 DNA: TGCGCCAGCAGCTCACAGGGGGTCTCGAGAAACACC. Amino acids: CASSSQGVSRNT. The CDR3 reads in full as CASSSQGVSRNTIYF.

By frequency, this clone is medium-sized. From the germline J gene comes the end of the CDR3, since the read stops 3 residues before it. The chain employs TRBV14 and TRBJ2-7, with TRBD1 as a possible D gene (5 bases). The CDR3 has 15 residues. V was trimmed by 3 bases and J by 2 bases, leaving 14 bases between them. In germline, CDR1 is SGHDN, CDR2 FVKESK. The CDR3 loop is CASSHGQPRTYEQYF. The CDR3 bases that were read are TGTGCCAGCAGCCACGGACAACCTAGAACCTACGAG.

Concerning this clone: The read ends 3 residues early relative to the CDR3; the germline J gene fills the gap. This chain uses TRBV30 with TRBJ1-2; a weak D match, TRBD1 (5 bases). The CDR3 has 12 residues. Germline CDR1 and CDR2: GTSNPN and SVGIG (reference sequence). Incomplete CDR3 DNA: TGTGCCCTCGGTTCAGGGCCCATTGAC. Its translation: CALGSGPID. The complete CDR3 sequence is CALGSGPIDYTF.

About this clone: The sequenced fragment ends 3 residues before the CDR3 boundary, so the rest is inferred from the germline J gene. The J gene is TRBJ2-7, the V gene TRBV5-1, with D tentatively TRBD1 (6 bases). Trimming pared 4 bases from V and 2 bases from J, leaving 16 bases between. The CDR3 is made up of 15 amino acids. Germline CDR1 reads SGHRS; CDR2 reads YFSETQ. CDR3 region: CASSKRTDNPYEQYF. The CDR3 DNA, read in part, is TGCGCCAGCAGCAAAAGGACAGACAATCCCTACGAG.

The CDR3 reads CASSKKTGEETQYF. CDR3 DNA, as far as it was read: TGTGCCAGCAGCAAAAAAACAGGGGAGGAGACG. V gene TRBV5-4 combines with J gene TRBJ2-3; D might be TRBD1 (7 bases). From the germline J gene comes the end of the CDR3, since the read stops 3 residues before it. The CDR3 is 14 amino acids. Germline CDR1 reads SGHNT; CDR2 reads YYREEE (reference sequence).

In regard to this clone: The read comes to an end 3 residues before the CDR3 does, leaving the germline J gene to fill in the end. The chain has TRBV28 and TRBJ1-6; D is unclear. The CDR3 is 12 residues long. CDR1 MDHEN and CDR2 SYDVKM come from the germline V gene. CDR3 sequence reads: CASSLFPAALHF. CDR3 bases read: TGTGCCAGCAGTTTATTCCCCGCGGCC.

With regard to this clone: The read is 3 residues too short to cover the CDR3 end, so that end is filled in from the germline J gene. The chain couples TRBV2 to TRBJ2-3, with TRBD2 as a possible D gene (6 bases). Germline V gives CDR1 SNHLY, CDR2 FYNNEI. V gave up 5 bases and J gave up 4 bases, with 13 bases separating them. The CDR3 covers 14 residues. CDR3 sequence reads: CASSPGGGADTQYF. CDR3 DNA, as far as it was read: TGTGCCAGCAGTCCCGGAGGAGGGGCAGATACG. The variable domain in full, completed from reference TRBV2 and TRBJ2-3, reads EPEVTQTPSHQVTQMGQEVILRCVPISNHLYFYWYRQILGQKVEFLVSFYNNEISEKSEIFDDQFSVERPDGSNFTLKIRSTKLEDSAMYFCASSPGGGADTQYFGPGTRLTVL.

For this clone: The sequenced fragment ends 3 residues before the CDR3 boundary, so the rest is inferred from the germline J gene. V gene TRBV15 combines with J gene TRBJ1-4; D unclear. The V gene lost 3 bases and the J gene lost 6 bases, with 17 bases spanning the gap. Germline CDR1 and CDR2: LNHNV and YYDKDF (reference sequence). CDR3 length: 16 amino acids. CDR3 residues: CATSSRVGSSHEKLFF. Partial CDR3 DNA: TGTGCCACCAGCAGTAGGGTAGGGTCCTCCCATGAAAAA.

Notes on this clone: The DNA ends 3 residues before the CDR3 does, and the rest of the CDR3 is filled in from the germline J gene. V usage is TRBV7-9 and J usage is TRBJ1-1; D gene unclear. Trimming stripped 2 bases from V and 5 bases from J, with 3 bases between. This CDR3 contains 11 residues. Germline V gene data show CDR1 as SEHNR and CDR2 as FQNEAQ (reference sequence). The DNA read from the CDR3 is TGTGCCAGCAGCTTACTGACTGAA. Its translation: CASSLLTE. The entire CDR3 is CASSLLTEAFF.

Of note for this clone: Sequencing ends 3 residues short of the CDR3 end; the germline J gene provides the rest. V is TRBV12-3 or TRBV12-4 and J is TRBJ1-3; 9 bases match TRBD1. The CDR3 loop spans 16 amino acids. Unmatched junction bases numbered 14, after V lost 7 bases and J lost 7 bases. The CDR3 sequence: CASKLGLIGQGNTIYF. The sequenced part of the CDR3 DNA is TGTGCCAGCAAATTGGGATTGATCGGACAGGGGAACACC.

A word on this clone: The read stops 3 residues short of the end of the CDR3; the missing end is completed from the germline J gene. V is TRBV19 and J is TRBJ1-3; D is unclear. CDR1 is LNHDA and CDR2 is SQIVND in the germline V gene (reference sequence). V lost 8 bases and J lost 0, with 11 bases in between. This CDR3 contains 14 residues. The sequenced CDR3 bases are TGTGCCAGTGAACAAATGAACTCTGGAAACACC. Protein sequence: CASEQMNSGNT. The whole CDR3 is CASEQMNSGNTIYF. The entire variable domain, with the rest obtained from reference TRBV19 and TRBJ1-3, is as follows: DGGITQSPKYLFRKEGQNVTLSCEQNLNHDAMYWYRQDPGQGLRLIYYSQIVNDFQKGDIAEGYSVSREKKESFPLTVTSAQKNPTAFYLCASEQMNSGNTIYFGEGSWLTVV.

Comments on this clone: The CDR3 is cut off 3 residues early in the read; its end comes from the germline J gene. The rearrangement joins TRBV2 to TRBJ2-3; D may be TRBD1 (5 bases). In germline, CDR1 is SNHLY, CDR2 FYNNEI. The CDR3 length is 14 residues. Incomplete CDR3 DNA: TGTGCCAGCCGAACTTTTGCAGGGAATCAGCCG. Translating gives CASRTFAGNQP. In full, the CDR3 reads CASRTFAGNQPQYF.

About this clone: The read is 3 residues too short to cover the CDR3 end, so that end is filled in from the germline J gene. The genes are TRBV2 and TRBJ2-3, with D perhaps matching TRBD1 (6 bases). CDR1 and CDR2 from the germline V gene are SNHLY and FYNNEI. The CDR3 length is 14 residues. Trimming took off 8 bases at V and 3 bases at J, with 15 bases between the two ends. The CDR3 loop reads CASGLGQRTDTQYF. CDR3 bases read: TGTGCCAGCGGATTAGGACAGCGAACAGATACG.

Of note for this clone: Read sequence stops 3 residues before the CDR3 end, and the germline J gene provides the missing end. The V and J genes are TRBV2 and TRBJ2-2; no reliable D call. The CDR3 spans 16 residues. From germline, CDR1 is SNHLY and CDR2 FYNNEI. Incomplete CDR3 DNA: TGTGCCAGCAGTGAAACCCCGAGCTCCTATAATTCACCG. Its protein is CASSETPSSYNSP. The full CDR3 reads CASSETPSSYNSPLFF.

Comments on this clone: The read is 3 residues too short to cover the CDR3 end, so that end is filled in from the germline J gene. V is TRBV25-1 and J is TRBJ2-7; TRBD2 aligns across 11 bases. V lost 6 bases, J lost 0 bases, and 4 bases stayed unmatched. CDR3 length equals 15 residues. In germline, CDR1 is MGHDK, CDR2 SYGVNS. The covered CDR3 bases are TGTGCCAGCAGCCCGACTAGCGGGGCCTCCTACGAG. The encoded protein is CASSPTSGASYE. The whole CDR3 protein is CASSPTSGASYEQYF.

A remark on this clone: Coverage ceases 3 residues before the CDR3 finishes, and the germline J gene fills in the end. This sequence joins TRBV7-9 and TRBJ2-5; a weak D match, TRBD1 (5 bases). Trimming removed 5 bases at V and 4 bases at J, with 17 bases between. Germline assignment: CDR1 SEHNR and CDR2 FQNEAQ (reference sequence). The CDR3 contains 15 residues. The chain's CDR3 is CASSPKRQSGETQYF. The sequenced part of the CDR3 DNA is TGTGCCAGCAGCCCAAAACGACAGAGTGGAGAGACC.

CDR3 in amino acids: CASSTKTGTANSGQYF. CDR3 bases read: TGTGCCAGTAGTACCAAGACCGGGACAGCAAACTCGGGT. The V and J genes are TRBV19 and TRBJ2-4; TRBD1 matches at 7 bases. The read terminates 3 residues before the CDR3 end, so the remaining end is supplied by the germline J gene. The CDR3 is 16 amino acids. Germline-derived CDR1 and CDR2 are LNHDA and SQIVND (reference sequence).

CDR3 sequence reads: CASSSNEYGNRGELFF. CDR3 bases read: TGTGCCAGCAGCTCAAATGAATATGGAAACAGGGGGGAG. The genes are TRBV7-8 and TRBJ2-2; possible D gene TRBD1, 5 bases. The CDR3 end lies 3 residues beyond the end of the read and is filled in from the germline J gene. The CDR3 contains 16 residues. V shed 4 bases and J shed 8 bases, with 20 bases lying between them. The germline V gene encodes CDR1 SGHVS and CDR2 FQNEAQ. Drawing the rest from reference TRBV7-8 and TRBJ2-2, the complete variable domain is GAGVSQSPRYKVAKRGQDVALRCDPISGHVSLFWYQQALGQGPEFLTYFQNEAQLDKSGLPSDRFFAERPEGSVSTLKIQRTQQEDSAVYLCASSSNEYGNRGELFFGEGSRLTVL.

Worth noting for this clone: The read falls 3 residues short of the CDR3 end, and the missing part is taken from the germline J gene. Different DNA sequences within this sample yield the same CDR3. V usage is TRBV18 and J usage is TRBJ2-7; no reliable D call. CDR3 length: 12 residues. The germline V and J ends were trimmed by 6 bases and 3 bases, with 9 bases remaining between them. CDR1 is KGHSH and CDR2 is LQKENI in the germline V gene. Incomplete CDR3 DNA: TGTGCCAGCTCTCCCCAGAGCTACGAG. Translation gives CASSPQSYE. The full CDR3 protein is CASSPQSYEQYF.

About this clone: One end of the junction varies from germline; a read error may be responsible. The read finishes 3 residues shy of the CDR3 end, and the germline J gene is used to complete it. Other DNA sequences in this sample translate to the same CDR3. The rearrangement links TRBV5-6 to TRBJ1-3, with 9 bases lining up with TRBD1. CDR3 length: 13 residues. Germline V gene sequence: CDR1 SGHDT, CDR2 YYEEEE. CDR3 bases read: TGTGCCAGCAGCCAGGACAGGGGAAACACT. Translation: CASSQDRGNT. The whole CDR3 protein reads CASSQDRGNTIYF. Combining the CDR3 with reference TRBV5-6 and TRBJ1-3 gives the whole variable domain DAGVTQSPTHLIKTRGQQVTLRCSPKSGHDTVSWYQQALGQGPQFIFQYYEEEERQRGNFPDRFSGHQFPNYSSELNVNALLLGDSALYLCASSQDRGNTIYFGEGSWLTVV.

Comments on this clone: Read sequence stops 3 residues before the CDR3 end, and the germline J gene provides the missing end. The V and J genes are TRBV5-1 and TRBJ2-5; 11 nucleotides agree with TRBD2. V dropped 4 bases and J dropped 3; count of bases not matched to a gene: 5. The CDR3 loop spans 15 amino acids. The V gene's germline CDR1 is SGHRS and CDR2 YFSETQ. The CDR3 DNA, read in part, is TGCGCCAGCAGCGCCCTAGCGGGGGGAGAAGAGACC. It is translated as CASSALAGGEET. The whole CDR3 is CASSALAGGEETQYF.

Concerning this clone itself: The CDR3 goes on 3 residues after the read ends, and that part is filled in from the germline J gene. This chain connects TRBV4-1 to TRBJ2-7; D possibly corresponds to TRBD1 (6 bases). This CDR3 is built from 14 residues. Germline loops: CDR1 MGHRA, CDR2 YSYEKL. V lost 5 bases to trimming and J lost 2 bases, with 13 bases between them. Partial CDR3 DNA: TGCGCCAGCAGCGACTCAGGGGCCCCCTACGAG. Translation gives CASSDSGAPYE. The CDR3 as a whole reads CASSDSGAPYEQYF.

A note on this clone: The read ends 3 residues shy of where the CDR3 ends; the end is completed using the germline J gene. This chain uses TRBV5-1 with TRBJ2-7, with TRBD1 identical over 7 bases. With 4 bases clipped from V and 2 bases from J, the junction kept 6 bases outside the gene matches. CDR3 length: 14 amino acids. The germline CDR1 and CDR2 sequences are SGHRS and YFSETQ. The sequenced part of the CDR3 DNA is TGCGCCAGCAGCCTCCGGGACAGTCCCTACGAG. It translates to CASSLRDSPYE. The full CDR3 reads CASSLRDSPYEQYF.

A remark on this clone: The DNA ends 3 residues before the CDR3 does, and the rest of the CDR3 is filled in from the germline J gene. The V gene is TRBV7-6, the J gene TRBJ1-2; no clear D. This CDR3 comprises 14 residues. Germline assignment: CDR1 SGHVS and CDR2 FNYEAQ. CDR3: CASGSQANSYEYTF. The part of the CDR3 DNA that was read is TGTGCCAGCGGTAGTCAGGCAAACTCCTACGAG.

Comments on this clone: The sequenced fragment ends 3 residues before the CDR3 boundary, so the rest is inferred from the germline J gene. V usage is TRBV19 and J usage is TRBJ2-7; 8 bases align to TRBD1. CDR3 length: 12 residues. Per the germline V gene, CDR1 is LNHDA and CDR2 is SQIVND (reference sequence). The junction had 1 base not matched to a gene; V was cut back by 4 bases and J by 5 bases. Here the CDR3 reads CASSTTGDEQYF. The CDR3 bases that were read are TGTGCCAGTAGTACGACAGGGGACGAG.

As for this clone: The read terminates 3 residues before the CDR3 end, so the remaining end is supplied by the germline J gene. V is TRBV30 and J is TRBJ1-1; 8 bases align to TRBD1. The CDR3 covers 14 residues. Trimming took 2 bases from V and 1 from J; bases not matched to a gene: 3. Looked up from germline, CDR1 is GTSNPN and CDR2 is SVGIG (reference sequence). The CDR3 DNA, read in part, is TGTGCCTGGAGTCAGGGGGCGGGGAACACTGAA. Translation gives CAWSQGAGNTE. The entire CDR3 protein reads CAWSQGAGNTEAFF.